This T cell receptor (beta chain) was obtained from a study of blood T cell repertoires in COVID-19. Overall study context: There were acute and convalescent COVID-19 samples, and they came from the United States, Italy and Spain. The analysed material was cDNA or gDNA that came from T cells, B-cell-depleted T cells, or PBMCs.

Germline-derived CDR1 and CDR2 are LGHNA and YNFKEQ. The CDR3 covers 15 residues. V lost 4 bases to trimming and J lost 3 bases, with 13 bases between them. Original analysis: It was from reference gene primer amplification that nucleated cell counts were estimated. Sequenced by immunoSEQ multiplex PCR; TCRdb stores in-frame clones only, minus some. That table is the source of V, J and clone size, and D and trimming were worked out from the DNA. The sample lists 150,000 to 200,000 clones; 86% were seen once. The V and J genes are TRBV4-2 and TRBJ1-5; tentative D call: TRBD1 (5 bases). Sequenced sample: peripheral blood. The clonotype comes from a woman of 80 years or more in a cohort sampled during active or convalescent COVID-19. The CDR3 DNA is TGTGCCAGCAGCCCAAGCGGGGGGACCAATCAGCCCCAGCATTTT. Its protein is CASSPSGGTNQPQHF.